Presented here are 30 T cell receptor beta chains from one specimen sequenced in a study of T cells in Graves' hyperthyroidism and ophthalmopathy. Researchers took RNA transcripts and amplified the TCR beta CDR3 regions from them. TCR CDR3 regions were first amplified by RT-PCR with HTBI primers. A single record per CDR3 protein comes from TCRdb applying MiXCR to the multiplex PCR reads. This sample has roughly 420,000 distinct CDR3 sequences, with approximately 13% found just once. The material sequenced was blood. Every receptor here comes from a woman under 30 with Graves' hyperthyroidism.

This clonotype was seen a handful of times. The J gene is TRBJ2-7, the V gene TRBV20-1, with D possibly matching TRBD2 (5 bases). Germline V gives CDR1 DFQATT, CDR2 SNEGSKA (reference sequence). V shed 3 bases and J shed 5 bases, with 11 bases lying between them. The CDR3 extends over 12 amino acids. The CDR3 spells CSASRLANEQYF. In DNA form, the CDR3 reads TGCAGTGCTAGTAGGCTAGCAAACGAGCAGTACTTC.

The sample holds many counts of this clonotype. V and J are TRBV20-1 and TRBJ2-7, with 9 bases that match TRBD1. Germline V gene sequence: CDR1 DFQATT, CDR2 SNEGSKA (reference sequence). The CDR3 consists of 14 residues. Losses at the gene ends were 3 bases for V and 4 bases for J; bases not matched to a gene: 7. The CDR3 bases are TGCAGTGCTAGGACAGGGGGAGAGGCATACGAGCAGTACTTC. It encodes CSARTGGEAYEQYF.

This clonotype was observed many times. The V call is TRBV10-3, the J call TRBJ2-1, with no clear D. This CDR3 region has 13 residues. CDR1 and CDR2 (germline): ENHRY, SYGVKD. The V end was cut by 5 bases, the J end by 7 bases, with 12 bases between. The CDR3 sequence: CAISQTDANEQFF. The CDR3, as DNA: TGTGCCATCAGTCAAACAGACGCGAATGAGCAGTTCTTC.

This clonotype has at least ten counts. The CDR3 region is CSAGGGSSQPQHF. In DNA, the CDR3 is TGCAGTGCTGGGGGAGGGTCTAGTCAGCCCCAGCATTTT. The gene calls are TRBV20-1 and TRBJ1-5, with D possibly being TRBD1 (5 bases). The CDR3 contains 13 residues. V shed 5 bases and J shed 6 bases, with 14 bases lying between them. Germline assignment: CDR1 DFQATT and CDR2 SNEGSKA (reference sequence).

This chain joins TRBV20-1 and TRBJ2-5; a possible D gene is TRBD1 (6 bases). The CDR3 spans 14 residues. The germline CDR1 and CDR2 sequences are DFQATT and SNEGSKA (reference sequence). Trimming cost V 3 bases and J 5 bases, with 16 bases left between them. The CDR3 reads CSASRGPRGETQYF. The CDR3 DNA reads TGCAGTGCTAGCAGGGGACCTAGGGGGGAGACCCAGTACTTC.

This clonotype was observed many times. V is TRBV28 and J is TRBJ2-5, with 14 bases aligning to TRBD2. Germline assignment: CDR1 MDHEN and CDR2 SYDVKM. Trimming cost V 5 bases and J 2 bases; bases outside gene matches: 10. There are 18 residues in the CDR3. CDR3 amino acids: CASSPGLAGGPLQETQYF. CDR3 nucleotides: TGTGCCAGCAGTCCTGGACTAGCGGGAGGACCCTTACAAGAGACCCAGTACTTC.

This clonotype showed up many times. The chain recombines TRBV5-6 with TRBJ2-1; TRBD2 agrees at 10 bases. CDR3 length: 15 residues. Germline CDR1 SGHDT, CDR2 YYEEEE. The ends lost 1 base at V and 5 bases at J; junction bases unmatched: 3. CDR3 loop: CASSLPSGSHNEQFF. The CDR3 DNA reads as TGTGCCAGCAGCTTGCCTAGCGGGAGCCACAATGAGCAGTTCTTC.

The table lists this clonotype with many counts. The chain combines TRBV10-3 with TRBJ1-5; 7 bases map to TRBD1. CDR1 ENHRY and CDR2 SYGVKD come from the germline V gene. The CDR3 sequence is 13 residues long. V lost 3 bases, J lost 7 bases, and 3 bases stayed unmatched. The DNA for the CDR3 is TGTGCCATCAGTGAACAGGGGAAACAGCCCCAGCATTTT. Amino acid sequence: CAISEQGKQPQHF.

Ten or more counts support this clonotype. The chain recombines TRBV2 with TRBJ2-3; 12 nucleotides line up with TRBD2. The V gene end was trimmed by 8 bases and the J gene end by 4 bases; junction bases not matched to a gene: 7. Germline V gives CDR1 SNHLY, CDR2 FYNNEI. The CDR3 runs 15 residues. The CDR3 DNA reads TGTGCCAGCGAGCCGACTAGCGGGAGACCAGATACGCAGTATTTT. This translates into CASEPTSGRPDTQYF.

This clonotype was counted between two and nine times. This chain links TRBV9 with TRBJ1-1, with D maybe TRBD1 (5 bases). The ends were cut back, 4 bases at V and 3 bases at J, with 13 bases in the middle. The CDR3 has 14 amino acids. Germline CDR1 SGDLS, CDR2 YYNGEE. The CDR3 here is CASSTRDSYTEAFF. CDR3 in DNA: TGTGCCAGCAGCACCCGGGACTCCTACACTGAAGCTTTCTTT.

V gene TRBV5-1 combines with J gene TRBJ2-3; D is unresolved. Between the trimmed V and J ends, which lost 6 bases and 1 base, there was a span of 12 bases. The CDR3 is 14 amino acids. Germline V gene lookup returns CDR1 SGHRS and CDR2 YFSETQ. The CDR3 sequence: CASTISKGTDTQYF. The CDR3 region has the DNA TGCGCCAGCACAATCTCCAAGGGCACAGATACGCAGTATTTT.

This clonotype appeared many times. The CDR3 sequence is CASSFPGTISYNEQFF. The DNA for the CDR3 is TGTGCCAGCAGCTTTCCCGGGACCATCTCCTACAATGAGCAGTTCTTC. The rearrangement links TRBV5-6 to TRBJ2-1; D may correspond to TRBD1 or TRBD2 (5 bases each). Germline CDR1 reads SGHDT; CDR2 reads YYEEEE. The CDR3 totals 16 residues. With 2 bases removed from V and 0 bases from J, the gap between germline ends came to 12 bases.

The chain employs TRBV20-1 and TRBJ2-1; TRBD2 matches at 7 bases. With 5 bases clipped from V and 8 bases from J, the junction kept 15 bases outside the gene matches. CDR3 size: 15 residues. Germline V gene data show CDR1 as DFQATT and CDR2 as SNEGSKA (reference sequence). The CDR3 region is CSAPSAGDSSDEQFF. CDR3 sequence (DNA): TGCAGTGCTCCCTCGGCGGGAGATTCGTCAGATGAGCAGTTCTTC.

This clonotype has more than one count but fewer than ten. The rearrangement joins TRBV20-1 to TRBJ1-2; D not certain. V gave up 2 bases and J gave up 8 bases, with 15 bases separating them. CDR3 length equals 13 residues. Per germline, CDR1 DFQATT and CDR2 SNEGSKA (reference sequence). Here the CDR3 DNA reads TGCAGTGCTAGATTCCCCCGGCACGCGGGCTACACCTTC. As protein: CSARFPRHAGYTF.

This rearrangement joins TRBV7-9 to TRBJ2-1; 14 bases fit TRBD2. Germline CDR1 and CDR2: SEHNR and FQNEAQ (reference sequence). Germline trimming cut 2 bases from V and 7 bases from J; bases unmatched to any gene: 4. CDR3 length equals 16 residues. The CDR3 loop is CASSLRGLAGANEQFF. The CDR3 nucleotides are TGTGCCAGCAGCTTAAGGGGACTAGCGGGAGCAAATGAGCAGTTCTTC. Complete variable domain (other parts from reference TRBV7-9 and TRBJ2-1): DTGVSQNPRHKITKRGQNVTFRCDPISEHNRLYWYRQTLGQGPEFLTYFQNEAQLEKSRLLSDRFSAERPKGSFSTLEIQRTEQGDSAMYLCASSLRGLAGANEQFFGPGTRLTVL.

The chain combines TRBV28 with TRBJ2-7; 7 bases match TRBD1. The V gene end was trimmed by 4 bases and the J gene end by 3 bases; junction bases not matched to a gene: 12. The CDR3 is 16 residues long. Germline values: CDR1 MDHEN, CDR2 SYDVKM. The CDR3 DNA follows: TGTGCCAGCAGTTCAGTCGGGAACGGGACAGTCTACGAGCAGTACTTC. Translation gives CASSSVGNGTVYEQYF.

CDR3 nucleotide sequence: TGCAGTGCTAGGGGGGCCTCTAGCGGGGCTTCCTACAATGAGCAGTTCTTC. Amino acid sequence: CSARGASSGASYNEQFF. The chain employs TRBV20-1 and TRBJ2-1, with 9 bases lining up with TRBD2. V was clipped by 3 bases and J by 1 base; unmatched bases: 10. Germline V gives CDR1 DFQATT, CDR2 SNEGSKA (reference sequence). The CDR3 sequence is 17 residues long.

The sample holds many counts of this clonotype. The CDR3 DNA sequence: TGTGCCAGCAGGACGGTGGGGGGGCAATATGGCTACACCTTC. Translation: CASRTVGGQYGYTF. The chain is built from TRBV28 and TRBJ1-2, with D perhaps matching TRBD1 (6 bases). CDR1 and CDR2 from the germline V gene are MDHEN and SYDVKM. The CDR3 contains 14 residues. V was cut by 6 bases and J by 5 bases, with 16 bases left in between.

This clonotype came up many times. The J gene is TRBJ1-1, the V gene TRBV7-3; tentatively, D is TRBD1 (5 bases). The CDR3 covers 16 residues. The germline V and J ends were trimmed by 2 bases and 1 base, with 14 bases remaining between them. Germline CDR1 is SGHTA and CDR2 is FQGTGA. The CDR3 nucleotides are TGTGCCAGCAGCTTATGGGGCACCCTTAGGAACACTGAAGCTTTCTTT. This sequence encodes CASSLWGTLRNTEAFF.

This clonotype was seen ten or more times. The rearrangement links TRBV9 to TRBJ2-3, with a weak D call TRBD1 (6 bases). The germline V gene has CDR1 SGDLS and CDR2 YYNGEE. The CDR3 contains 14 residues. V shed 3 bases and J shed 3 bases, with 11 bases lying between them. The CDR3 loop is CASSAGQTTDTQYF. CDR3 bases: TGTGCCAGCAGCGCCGGACAGACTACAGATACGCAGTATTTT.

The chain combines TRBV6-1 with TRBJ1-4; no clear D gene. The CDR3 sequence is 13 residues long. CDR1 and CDR2 (germline): MNHNS, SASEGT. Trimming shortened V by 4 bases and J by 7 bases, and 10 bases separated the two germline ends. The CDR3 coding sequence is TGTGCCAGCAGTGCGACGCGGGGTGAAAAACTGTTTTTT. Translated, it gives CASSATRGEKLFF.

This clonotype came up many times. The rearrangement joins TRBV6-1 to TRBJ2-7, with unresolved D. The CDR3 sequence is 13 residues long. Germline CDR1 is MNHNS and CDR2 is SASEGT. Trimming took off 5 bases at V and 0 bases at J, with 8 bases between the two ends. The CDR3 region has the DNA TGTGCCAGCAGTTTACGAGTCTCCTACGAGCAGTACTTC. This gives the protein CASSLRVSYEQYF.

This clonotype came up many times. The gene calls are TRBV20-1 and TRBJ2-3, with 8 bases matching TRBD2. The CDR3 spans 15 residues. Germline V gene sequence: CDR1 DFQATT, CDR2 SNEGSKA (reference sequence). Unmatched junction bases numbered 6, after V lost 3 bases and J lost 1 base. CDR3 residues: CSASSPLAGTDTQYF. DNA of the CDR3: TGCAGTGCTAGTAGCCCACTAGCGGGCACAGATACGCAGTATTTT.

This clonotype was observed at least ten times. The rearrangement uses TRBV9 and TRBJ2-3, with D possibly being TRBD2 (6 bases). The length of the CDR3 is 15 residues. Germline CDR1 is SGDLS and CDR2 is YYNGEE. V was trimmed by 2 bases and J by 1 base, leaving 11 bases between them. The CDR3 DNA is TGTGCCAGCAGCGTCTCAGGGACTGGCACAGATACGCAGTATTTT. Translating it yields CASSVSGTGTDTQYF.

This clonotype was seen many times. The rearrangement uses TRBV10-3 and TRBJ2-7; D might be TRBD1 (6 bases). Per the germline V gene, CDR1 is ENHRY and CDR2 is SYGVKD. Trimming stripped 10 bases from V and 2 bases from J, with 15 bases between. The CDR3 extends over 13 amino acids. CDR3 coding DNA: TGTGCCAGCCACAGGGAACAAACCTACGAGCAGTACTTC. Protein product: CASHREQTYEQYF.

This clonotype was observed at least ten times. This rearrangement joins TRBV20-1 to TRBJ2-2; 9 bases align to TRBD2. Germline V lookup: CDR1 DFQATT, CDR2 SNEGSKA (reference sequence). CDR3 length: 13 amino acids. Unmatched junction bases numbered 1, after V lost 3 bases and J lost 5 bases. The CDR3 DNA reads TGCAGTGCTAGTACTAGCGGGACCGGGGAGCTGTTTTTT. It codes for CSASTSGTGELFF.

This clonotype was recorded at least ten times. The rearrangement uses TRBV6-1 and TRBJ1-1, with D possibly TRBD1 on 6 matching bases. Germline CDR1 reads MNHNS; CDR2 reads SASEGT. The CDR3 is made up of 14 amino acids. V was cut by 6 bases and J by 2 bases, with 13 bases left in between. CDR3: CASSWDNLNTEAFF. CDR3 in DNA: TGTGCCAGCAGCTGGGACAACCTCAACACTGAAGCTTTCTTT.

This clonotype occurred many times. This rearrangement joins TRBV20-1 to TRBJ2-3, with 8 positions matching TRBD2. This CDR3 contains 15 residues. Germline loops: CDR1 DFQATT, CDR2 SNEGSKA (reference sequence). Germline trimming cut 0 bases from V and 4 bases from J; bases unmatched to any gene: 6. The CDR3: CSARDPGRASDTQYF. As DNA, the CDR3 is TGCAGTGCTAGAGACCCCGGGAGGGCGTCAGATACGCAGTATTTT.

This clonotype was counted at least ten times. The chain couples TRBV9 to TRBJ2-7; TRBD2 aligns across 10 bases. Germline CDR1 and CDR2: SGDLS and YYNGEE. The V gene end was trimmed by 4 bases and the J gene end by 0 bases; junction bases not matched to a gene: 13. This CDR3 is built from 18 residues. The CDR3 coding sequence is TGTGCCAGCAGCCTTCACCCTCTAGCGGGAGTTTCCTCCTACGAGCAGTACTTC. This codes for CASSLHPLAGVSSYEQYF.

The chain employs TRBV12-5 and TRBJ1-2, with D tentatively TRBD1 (6 bases). From germline, CDR1 is LGHNT and CDR2 FRNRAP. Between the trimmed V and J ends, which lost 3 bases and 2 bases, there was a span of 10 bases. The CDR3 loop spans 14 amino acids. CDR3 protein: CASGFGQGNYGYTF. In DNA, the CDR3 is TGTGCTAGTGGTTTCGGGCAGGGGAACTATGGCTACACCTTC.